A single sample gave rise to the 23 T cell receptor beta chains below, sequenced in a study of Graves' ophthalmopathy and Graves' hyperthyroidism. As the template, RNA transcripts were used to amplify TCR beta CDR3 regions. Second-round multiplex PCR followed a first-round RT-PCR using HTBI primers. TCRdb fed the multiplex PCR reads into MiXCR, producing one record per CDR3 protein. The repertoire holds hundreds of thousands of distinct CDR3 sequences, with approximately 21% as singletons. Input material: peripheral blood. The receptors come from a woman between 18 and 30 years old with stable Graves' hyperthyroidism. Some clones in this sample may be carry-over from other donors' samples.

In its sample, this clonotype was seen once. V and J are TRBV29-1 and TRBJ2-5, with 10 bases lining up with TRBD1. Germline V gene sequence: CDR1 SQVTM, CDR2 ANQGSEA. V dropped 6 bases and J dropped 11; count of bases not matched to a gene: 12. CDR3 length: 13 residues. The CDR3 region is CSVHRGQGQLQYF. In DNA, the CDR3 is TGCAGCGTCCACAGGGGACAGGGGCAACTTCAGTACTTC. Full variable domain (remainder filled in from reference TRBV29-1 and TRBJ2-5): SAVISQKPSRDICQRGTSLTIQCQVDSQVTMMFWYRQQPGQSLTLIATANQGSEATYESGFVIDKFPISRPNLTFSTLTVSNMSPEDSSIYLCSVHRGQGQLQYFGPGTRLLVL.

This clonotype was recorded many times. The chain recombines TRBV7-3 with TRBJ2-7; D might be TRBD2 (5 bases). This CDR3 has 13 residues. Germline assignment: CDR1 SGHTA and CDR2 FQGTGA. The V and J ends lost 1 base and 3 bases respectively, with 7 bases between them. This chain's CDR3 is CASSLMGSYEQYF. The CDR3 DNA sequence: TGTGCCAGCAGCTTAATGGGGAGCTACGAGCAGTACTTC.

This clonotype showed up many times. At one end, the junction sequence differs from germline, possibly due to a read error. The rearrangement joins TRBV7-2 to TRBJ1-1, with TRBD1 matching over 7 bases. This CDR3 has 14 amino acids. Germline V gene data show CDR1 as SGHTA and CDR2 as FQGNSA. The chain's CDR3 is CASSLQGGDTEAFF. The CDR3 DNA sequence: TGCGCCAGCAGCTTGCAGGGGGGAGACACTGAAGCTTTCTTT.

This clonotype has a count of ten or more. The chain combines TRBV11-1 with TRBJ2-7; no clear D gene. CDR3 length: 13 residues. Trimming removed 7 bases at V and 5 bases at J, with 15 bases between. Germline CDR1 SGHAT, CDR2 FQDESV (reference sequence). The CDR3 here is CASKAVVKDEQYF. The CDR3 DNA follows: TGTGCCAGCAAGGCAGTGGTGAAGGACGAGCAGTACTTC.

This clonotype has more than one count but fewer than ten. This rearrangement joins TRBV30 to TRBJ1-2, with D perhaps TRBD1 (6 bases). The V gene lost 2 bases and the J gene lost 4 bases, with 17 bases spanning the gap. The CDR3 covers 15 residues. Germline values: CDR1 GTSNPN, CDR2 SVGIG (reference sequence). The CDR3 DNA sequence: TGTGCCTGGAGTTATGGACAGCAACCGCTCTATGGCTACACCTTC. Protein product: CAWSYGQQPLYGYTF.

Here the CDR3 reads CATSRLTNRDYEAFF. DNA of the CDR3: TGTGCCACCAGCAGACTTACGAACAGGGATTACGAAGCTTTCTTT. The genes are TRBV15 and TRBJ1-1, with a weak D call TRBD1 (6 bases). CDR1 and CDR2 from the germline V gene are LNHNV and YYDKDF (reference sequence). The CDR3 extends over 15 amino acids. Deletions cut 2 bases from V and 8 bases from J, with 18 bases between.

This clonotype was counted at least ten times. The chain recombines TRBV9 with TRBJ1-2, with no clear D. CDR1 is SGDLS, CDR2 YYNGEE, per germline. This CDR3 has 13 amino acids. V gave up 0 bases and J gave up 7 bases, with 10 bases separating them. CDR3 loop: CASSVVVGFGYTF. Here the CDR3 DNA reads TGTGCCAGCAGCGTAGTAGTGGGTTTTGGCTACACCTTC.

This clonotype has ten or more counts. The CDR3 sequence: CAWRGTWNTGELFF. The CDR3 DNA reads as TGTGCCTGGAGAGGGACGTGGAATACCGGGGAGCTGTTTTTT. The rearrangement joins TRBV30 to TRBJ2-2; D might be TRBD1 or TRBD2, each matching 5 bases. Trimming removed 3 bases from V and 5 bases from J, with 13 bases in between. The CDR3 contains 14 residues. Germline V gene data show CDR1 as GTSNPN and CDR2 as SVGIG (reference sequence). Variable domain in full (rest from reference TRBV30 and TRBJ2-2): SQTIHQWPATLVQPVGSPLSLECTVEGTSNPNLYWYRQAAGRGLQLLFYSVGIGQISSEVPQNLSASRPQDRQFILSSKKLLLSDSGFYLCAWRGTWNTGELFFGEGSRLTVL.

This clonotype was observed a handful of times. The rearrangement uses TRBV12-3 or TRBV12-4 and TRBJ2-5; D call uncertain. The CDR3 sequence is 13 residues long. Trimming left V 1 base short and J 5 bases short, with 8 bases between. Here the CDR3 DNA reads TGTGCCAGCAGTTTAGGGGGTTGGGAGACCCAGTACTTC. It is translated as CASSLGGWETQYF.

In this sample, this clonotype turned up many times. The chain uses TRBV19 and TRBJ1-1; 7 bases match TRBD1. The junction had 6 bases not matched to a gene; V was cut back by 8 bases and J by 0 bases. The CDR3 loop spans 14 amino acids. Germline CDR1 reads LNHDA; CDR2 reads SQIVND (reference sequence). CDR3 loop: CASHRDSLNTEAFF. The CDR3 DNA sequence: TGTGCCAGTCACCGGGACAGCTTGAACACTGAAGCTTTCTTT. Based on the CDR3 plus reference TRBV19 and TRBJ1-1, the full variable domain is DGGITQSPKYLFRKEGQNVTLSCEQNLNHDAMYWYRQDPGQGLRLIYYSQIVNDFQKGDIAEGYSVSREKKESFPLTVTSAQKNPTAFYLCASHRDSLNTEAFFGQGTRLTVV.

A remark on this clonotype: A much larger clonotype is one base distant, so this may be a read error. J is TRBJ2-5 and V is TRBV2, with 7 bases fitting TRBD1. Germline CDR1 SNHLY, CDR2 FYNNEI. The CDR3 consists of 14 residues. The CDR3 bases are TGTGCCAGCAGTGCGATCGGGACAGAAGATACCCAGTACTTC. This sequence encodes CASSAIGTEDTQYF. Variable domain in full (rest from reference TRBV2 and TRBJ2-5): EPEVTQTPSHQVTQMGQEVILRCVPISNHLYFYWYRQILGQKVEFLVSFYNNEISEKSEIFDDQFSVERPDGSNFTLKIRSTKLEDSAMYFCASSAIGTEDTQYFGPGTRLLVL.

There are many counts of this clonotype. CDR3 residues: CASSPGDIANSPLHF. CDR3 DNA: TGTGCCAGCTCACCAGGGGACATTGCTAATTCACCCCTCCACTTT. This rearrangement joins TRBV18 to TRBJ1-6, with D maybe TRBD1 (6 bases). V dropped 2 bases and J dropped 6 bases, with 11 bases sitting between them. CDR3 size: 15 residues. Germline V gene data show CDR1 as KGHSH and CDR2 as LQKENI.

V and J are TRBV14 and TRBJ1-3; D is ambiguous. The CDR3 sequence is 14 residues long. Trimming shortened V by 2 bases and J by 0 bases, and 5 bases separated the two germline ends. Germline V lookup: CDR1 SGHDN, CDR2 FVKESK. As DNA, the CDR3 is TGTGCCAGCAGCCAATACAGCTCTGGAAACACCATATATTTT. Amino acids: CASSQYSSGNTIYF.

The chain couples TRBV3-1 to TRBJ1-2; tentatively, D is TRBD1 (5 bases). Per germline, CDR1 LGHDT and CDR2 YNNKEL (reference sequence). The CDR3 is made up of 16 amino acids. The ends were cut back, 1 base at V and 0 bases at J, with 12 bases in the middle. The CDR3 coding sequence is TGTGCCAGCAGCCAAGCTAAGACAGAGACTAACTATGGCTACACCTTC. Its translation: CASSQAKTETNYGYTF.

This clonotype has at least ten counts. J is TRBJ1-2 and V is TRBV29-1; D is possibly TRBD1 (6 bases). The germline V gene has CDR1 SQVTM and CDR2 ANQGSEA. The CDR3 length is 16 residues. V was pared by 4 bases and J by 4 bases, with 22 bases between. The CDR3 DNA is TGCAGCGTTGGTTTCGTCTCGGGGGCGATCGGCTATGGCTACACCTTC. The encoded protein is CSVGFVSGAIGYGYTF.

The V call is TRBV2, the J call TRBJ1-3; D is possibly TRBD1 (6 bases). Trimming left V 7 bases short and J 0 bases short, with 16 bases between. Germline V lookup: CDR1 SNHLY, CDR2 FYNNEI. This CDR3 spans 16 amino acids. This CDR3 is CASNEQGTISGNTIYF. The CDR3, as DNA: TGTGCCAGCAACGAACAGGGAACTATCTCTGGAAACACCATATATTTT.

The chain employs TRBV13 and TRBJ2-7; TRBD1 matches at 7 bases. This CDR3 has 13 amino acids. The germline V gene has CDR1 PRHDT and CDR2 FYEKMQ (reference sequence). V shed 2 bases, J shed 6 bases, and the junction held 4 bases outside the gene matches. Here the CDR3 reads CASSLRQGSEQYF. The CDR3 coding sequence is TGTGCCAGCAGCTTACGACAGGGATCCGAGCAGTACTTC.

This clonotype was seen repeatedly, ten times or more. J is TRBJ2-7 and V is TRBV7-6; D might be TRBD1 (6 bases). The CDR3 consists of 15 residues. V was shortened by 4 bases and J by 7 bases, with 20 bases between the two germline ends. CDR1 SGHVS and CDR2 FNYEAQ come from the germline V gene. CDR3 bases: TGTGCCAGCAGCTCCCAGATGGGGGCCCCGGATGAGCAGTACTTC. It is translated as CASSSQMGAPDEQYF.

There are many counts of this clonotype. J is TRBJ2-2 and V is TRBV6-2 or TRBV6-3; 11 bases fit TRBD2. The CDR3 spans 16 residues. Germline V CDR1 and CDR2: MNHEY, SVGEGT. V shed 2 bases, J shed 6 bases, and the junction held 5 bases outside the gene matches. The DNA for the CDR3 is TGTGCCAGCAGTTACCGGGTAGCGGGGGGGCCCGGGGAGCTGTTTTTT. Protein product: CASSYRVAGGPGELFF.

This clonotype has a count of ten or more. The V call is TRBV10-3, the J call TRBJ1-5; D is uncertain. Germline CDR1 is ENHRY and CDR2 is SYGVKD. V shed 0 bases and J shed 4 bases, with 10 bases lying between them. The CDR3 sequence is 15 residues long. The CDR3 reads CAISESRGGNQPQHF. The DNA of the CDR3 is TGTGCCATCAGTGAGTCCCGGGGTGGGAATCAGCCCCAGCATTTT.

This clonotype has only one observation. The chain links TRBV20-1 to TRBJ1-6; D uncertain. CDR1 DFQATT and CDR2 SNEGSKA come from the germline V gene (reference sequence). V lost 6 bases to trimming and J lost 6 bases, with 15 bases between them. The CDR3 extends over 14 amino acids. The CDR3 sequence: CSALGFSANSPLHF. The CDR3 DNA reads TGCAGTGCACTAGGGTTTTCGGCTAATTCACCCCTCCACTTT.

This clonotype was counted many times. The chain has TRBV29-1 and TRBJ1-3; tentatively, D is TRBD1 (6 bases). In germline, CDR1 is SQVTM, CDR2 ANQGSEA. The CDR3 loop spans 14 amino acids. V was cut by 3 bases and J by 0 bases, with 9 bases left in between. The CDR3 reads CSVEGTFSGNTIYF. For the CDR3, the DNA is TGCAGCGTTGAGGGGACATTCTCTGGAAACACCATATATTTT.

The chain has TRBV7-9 and TRBJ2-3, with TRBD1 matching over 7 bases. Germline CDR1 SEHNR, CDR2 FQNEAQ (reference sequence). CDR3 length equals 14 residues. V gave up 5 bases and J gave up 3 bases; unmatched junction bases: 5. The CDR3 DNA reads as TGTGCCAGCAGCCCAGGGGACAGTACAGATACGCAGTATTTT. This codes for CASSPGDSTDTQYF.